The clone carrying this TCR beta chain was counted a few times. The antigen remains undetermined. TCR beta rearrangements were amplified from peripheral blood genomic DNA. The source of the sample is a study of T cell repertoires in aging, cancer and after chemotherapy. Turning to the study itself: Over several months to years, re-sampled healthy donor repertoires clearly shared clones.

The study, taken as a whole, reports: Immunological memory after chemotherapy cannot be judged from the repertoire data.

The V segment lost 1 base and the J segment 15 bases; nucleotides outside the gene matches: 16. This CDR3 is built from 16 residues. Germline loops: CDR1 LGHNA, CDR2 YNFKEQ. TRB rearrangements spanning V, D and J were amplified using mixed TRB-A/B primers. Each CDR3 protein is one row after TCRdb ran MiXCR on the multiplex PCR reads. The table shows about 11,000 distinct CDR3 sequences, with about 24% occurring only once. This TCR derives from a human donor in good health. The sample taken for sequencing was blood. This sequence joins TRBV4-2 and TRBJ1-4, with 8 bases aligning to TRBD1. CDR3 DNA sequence: TGTGCCAGCAGCCAAGCAGGGGGCTTGTACGGTGAGAGGGTGTTTTTT. Translation gives CASSQAGGLYGERVFF.